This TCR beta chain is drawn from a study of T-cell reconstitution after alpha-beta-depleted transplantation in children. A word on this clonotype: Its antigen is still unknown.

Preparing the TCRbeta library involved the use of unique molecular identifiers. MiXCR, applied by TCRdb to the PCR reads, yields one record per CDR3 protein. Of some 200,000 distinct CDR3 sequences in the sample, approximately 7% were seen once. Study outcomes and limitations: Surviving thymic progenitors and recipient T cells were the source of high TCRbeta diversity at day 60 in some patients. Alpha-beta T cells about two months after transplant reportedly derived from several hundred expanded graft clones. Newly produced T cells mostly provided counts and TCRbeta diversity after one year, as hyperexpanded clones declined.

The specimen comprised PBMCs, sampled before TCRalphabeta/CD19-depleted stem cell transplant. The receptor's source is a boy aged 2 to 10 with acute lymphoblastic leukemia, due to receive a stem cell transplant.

This chain's CDR3 is CSVLGGSLYEQYF. The CDR3 bases are TGCAGCGTCCTGGGCGGGAGTCTTTACGAGCAGTACTTC. V is TRBV29-1 and J is TRBJ2-7, with 7 nucleotides matching TRBD2. Germline loops: CDR1 SQVTM, CDR2 ANQGSEA. Trimming cost V 6 bases and J 4 bases; bases outside gene matches: 9. The CDR3 contains 13 residues.